This T cell receptor (beta chain) was obtained from a study of cytomegalovirus exposure and HLA in healthy donors (dated by TCRdb to 2016 to 2017). Background for the entire study: According to an earlier analysis of 587 of the donors, some 170 million T cells yielded over 90 million unique TCR beta sequences and about 300 Gb of sequence data. The study profiled the T cell repertoires of 666 subjects by immunosequencing and related them to cytomegalovirus serostatus. Of the approximately 400 genotyped donors, roughly 76% were placed in the genetic ancestry cluster associated with self-reported Caucasian donors. Every repertoire in the discovery cohort had been generated on one and the same sequencing platform. HLA typing covered class I and class II loci at four-digit resolution. The number of typed donors differed by locus: about 629-630 for A, B, C, DRB1 and DQB1; 522 for DQA1; roughly 600 for DPA1; and 400 to 480 for DPB1. Rather than drawing on any new phenotypic data, the later analysis identified candidate immune exposures from TCR beta sequences and the way those sequences occurred across donors. An early release that covered some 630 HLA-typed donors contained approximately 290 gigabases of sequencing data and 65 million to 100 million unique TCR sequences. Among some 410 genotyped donors of the cohort, an average of approximately 220,000 unique TCR beta nucleotide sequences was sequenced per donor, of which about 20% were non-productive. An earlier analysis of 450 to 750 of the donors used high-throughput TCR beta sequencing to judge whether each TCR beta V gene segment behaved as functional or pseudogenic. To predict cytomegalovirus infection status, the study combined high-throughput TCR immunosequencing, statistical association of individual TCRs with disease status, and machine learning. A later analysis re-examined previously published TCR beta repertoires from hundreds of donors and added high-resolution HLA genotyping to investigate patterns of TCR occurrence. In addition to the first cohort of roughly 670 subjects, a separate validation cohort of 130 or so different subjects was used. Donor age, sex, ethnicity and CMV serostatus were compiled together with the repertoire data. Genome-wide SNP genotypes for about 55% of the roughly 670 donors were used in a later genetic analysis, which treated that subset as a discovery cohort. Several DR-DQ haplotypes were handled as single units for association and clustering because linkage in the cohort was strong. The study was designed to test whether signatures of past pathogen exposure could be identified by cataloging public T cell receptors.

What the authors observed across the whole study: Specific HLA alleles were associated with 15,000 to 20,000 TCR beta sequences at a false discovery rate of 0.05 in a later analysis. In vitro tests confirmed that a few of the cytomegalovirus-associated TCR beta chains recognize cytomegalovirus antigens. Because counts were too low, more than 15 rarely observed V segments, including chromosome 9 orphons, were left out of the earlier analysis of 500 to 750 of the donors. In a later analysis, TCR association rates were found to vary across HLA loci, with the most associated TCRs seen for DRB1 alleles and the fewest for HLA-C alleles. A group of highly shared sequence variants was considered likely to be a technical artifact of the sequencing pipeline. In a later genetic analysis, a missense DCLRE1C variant was associated with V-gene and J-gene trimming of TCR beta chains, and the association was replicated in an independent cohort. Roughly uniform sequencing depth across donors was assumed in presence/absence analyses, although this assumption may not hold. The authors suggested that the approach could potentially be extended to other disease states and immunological phenotypes. Only TCR beta chains were sequenced in this cohort, and the absence of alpha or paired-chain data limited detectable features. When HLA alleles, especially DR and DQ, strongly co-occurred, TCR associations were difficult to assign to individual alleles. Because HLA typing was unavailable for some donors at each locus, only the typed subset was used in association tests. An earlier analysis of approximately 600 of the donors showed that most TCR beta V segments appeared in productive rearrangements either about 87% or about 30% of the time, which broadly matched IMGT annotations. Because the 87-base-pair reads could not distinguish some IMGT-functional V segments, including TRBV6-2 and TRBV6-3, those segments were excluded. The study listed 150 to 200 TCR beta chains as associated with cytomegalovirus. In a later genetic analysis, fewer N-insertions in productive TCRs were reported among donors in an Asian-associated ancestry cluster than the 666-donor mean. Linkage disequilibrium might explain the correlated functional status among segregating V segments, but an unknown experimental factor could not be ruled out. Most CMV-associated TCR beta chains appeared to be HLA-restricted in a later analysis, and the HLA associations seemed to be driven largely by CMV exposure. In a later analysis, several top co-occurrence clusters were reported to appear linked to parvovirus B19, influenza, CMV and Epstein-Barr virus. Most TCR sequences were seen in very few donors, while some public TCRs were found in many individuals. A further reported finding was that TCR beta sequences accurately predicted the HLA-A and HLA-B alleles for most subjects in the first cohort. In both the original and validation cohorts, the classifier was reported to diagnose cytomegalovirus status with high specificity and sensitivity. The only immune exposure information available for the cohort was CMV serostatus. In a later analysis, HLA-associated TCR beta chains showed more clonal expansion and lower generation probabilities than non-associated chains that were equally common.

About this clone itself: The target of this receptor is not known. No base quality values were provided; no much bigger clone lies one nucleotide off.

The cohort comprised 710 or so healthy bone marrow donors. All cohort members were sampled while nominally healthy, although unrecorded immune exposures were likely present. The donor tested CMV seronegative, placing the donor among the 300 to 400 seronegative members of the cohort. A peripheral blood sample was collected from each donor, and TCR beta sequencing was performed on peripheral blood mononuclear cells. Genomic DNA was extracted from the blood cell samples with the Qiagen DNeasy Blood Extraction Kit. The library was obtained by the immunoSEQ multiplex PCR assay. The multiplex PCR relied on a mix of 60 forward primers for TCR Vbeta segments and 13 reverse primers for TCR Jbeta segments. The CDR3 region of rearranged TCR beta genes was amplified from genomic DNA with a multiplex PCR assay. The Illumina HiSeq System was used to sequence the amplified TCR beta libraries as 87-base-pair reads. Regarding the original processing steps: Across the 670 or so repertoires, a later analysis counted approximately 75 million unique TCR beta chains, some 11 million of which were shared by at least two donors. To remove PCR and sequencing errors, raw reads were error-corrected and collapsed into unique sequences using a nearest-neighbor algorithm that merged closely related sequences. Alignment of CDR3 sequences to IMGT reference sequences was used to assign V, D and J gene segments. For a sequence to be retained, a match of at least six nucleotides was required to both a V gene segment and a J gene segment. Rearrangements were classified as productive when the CDR3 lacked stop codons and remained in frame with V and J, and all other rearrangements were classified as non-productive. Following IMGT convention, CDR3 was defined as the stretch from the second conserved V-encoded cysteine up to the conserved J-encoded phenylalanine. The earlier analysis of about 560 of the donors excluded any sequence lacking an unambiguous match to a single V gene segment. An earlier analysis of a few hundred of the donors called V segments functional above 56.7% productive rearrangements and segregating when the between-donor standard deviation exceeded 5%. A statistical classification framework was built for diagnosing cytomegalovirus status from the catalog of TCR beta chain sequences. A later analysis assigned V and J genes by comparing TCR nucleotide sequences with IMGT/GENE-DB human TR gene sequences. A later analysis assigned CDR3 sequences and most-parsimonious VDJ recombination scenarios with the TCRdist pipeline. In a later analysis, each TCR beta chain was defined by its CDR3 amino acid sequence together with its V-gene family, and reads lacking a unique V-gene family were excluded. In a later analysis, 500 to 700 highly shared, low-generation-probability nucleotide sequences were removed to address suspected cross-contamination and a sequencing artifact. For each public chain, a later analysis derived a clonal expansion index from normalized ranks of inferred template counts within each repertoire. In a later analysis, generation probabilities were computed with a VDJ recombination model fitted to out-of-frame rearrangements, and the resulting probabilities were checked against IGoR. In a later analysis, TCR-TCR, TCR-HLA and TCR-CMV co-occurrence was scored with hypergeometric tests, and a repertoire-size bias correction was applied to TCR pairs. False discovery rates were estimated in a later analysis by permuting HLA or CMV assignments 20 times. In a later analysis, co-occurring TCRs were grouped using DBSCAN, and TCRdist sequence similarity was added for clustering within HLA-allele-positive subsets. Repertoires with fewer than 30,000 or more than 120,000 public chains, plus five repertoires with anomalous nucleotide sharing, were excluded from co-occurrence clustering. TCRdb stores this immuneACCESS table with in-frame sequences only. Part of the clones is absent; in the studies checked, under half of the shortfall reflects unresolved V genes, and no reason is known for the rest. V and J calls and clone size are those listed in that table; D and trimming were worked out from the DNA. The sample table lists 160,000 or so clones, 60% to 80% of them with a count of one. Clones ranked in the top ten supply roughly 1.5% of the sample.

As encoded in the germline V gene, CDR1 is SGHRS while CDR2 is YFSETQ. The V end loses 0 bases and the J end loses 5 bases, and a stretch of 18 bases separates them. From cysteine to phenylalanine, the CDR3 is 16 amino acids long. The DNA shown is the 48-base CDR3, in frame from base 1. This chain joins TRBV5-1 to TRBJ2-7; a weak D assignment points to TRBD2 (6 bases agree). The sample consisted of PBMCs. The sequence came from a woman aged 25-40 years in good health and CMV-seronegative. The DNA sequence reads TGCGCCAGCAGCTTGGCCGGCGTGCGGGGTCTACACGAGCAGTACTTC. Its translation is CASSLAGVRGLHEQYF.